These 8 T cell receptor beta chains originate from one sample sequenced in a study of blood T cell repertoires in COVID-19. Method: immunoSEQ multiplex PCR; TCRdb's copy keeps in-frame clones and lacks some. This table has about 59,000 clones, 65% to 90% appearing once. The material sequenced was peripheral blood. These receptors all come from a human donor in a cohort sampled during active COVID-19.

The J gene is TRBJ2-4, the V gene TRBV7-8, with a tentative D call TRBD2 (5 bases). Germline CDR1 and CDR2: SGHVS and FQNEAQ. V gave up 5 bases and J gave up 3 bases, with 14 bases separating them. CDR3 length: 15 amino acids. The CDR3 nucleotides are TGTGCCAGCAGCAGCATGCCGGGGAACAAAAACATTCAGTACTTC. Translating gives CASSSMPGNKNIQYF.

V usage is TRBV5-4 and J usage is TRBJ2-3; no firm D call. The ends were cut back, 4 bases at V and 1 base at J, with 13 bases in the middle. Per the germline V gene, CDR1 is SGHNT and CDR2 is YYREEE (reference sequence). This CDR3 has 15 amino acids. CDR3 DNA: TGTGCCAGCAGCCCCGCGAGGTCTCGCACAGATACGCAGTATTTT. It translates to CASSPARSRTDTQYF.

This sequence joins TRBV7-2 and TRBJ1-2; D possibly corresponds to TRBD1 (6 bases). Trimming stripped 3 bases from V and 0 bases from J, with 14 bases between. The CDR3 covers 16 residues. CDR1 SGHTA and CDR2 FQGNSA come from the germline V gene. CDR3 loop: CASSFRQGIANYGYTF. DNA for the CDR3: TGTGCCAGCAGCTTCCGGCAGGGGATAGCTAACTATGGCTACACCTTC.

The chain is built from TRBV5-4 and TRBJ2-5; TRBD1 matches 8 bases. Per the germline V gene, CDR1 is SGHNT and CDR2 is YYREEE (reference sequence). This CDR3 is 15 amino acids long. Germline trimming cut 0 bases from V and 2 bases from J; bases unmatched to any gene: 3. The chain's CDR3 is CASSLGRGLQETQYF. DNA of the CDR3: TGTGCCAGCAGCTTGGGCAGGGGGCTTCAAGAGACCCAGTACTTC.

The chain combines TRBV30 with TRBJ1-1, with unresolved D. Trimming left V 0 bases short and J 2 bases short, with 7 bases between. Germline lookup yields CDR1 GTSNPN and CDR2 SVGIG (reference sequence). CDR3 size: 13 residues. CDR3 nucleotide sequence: TGTGCCTGGAGTGTCATAGAAAACACTGAAGCTTTCTTT. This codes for CAWSVIENTEAFF.

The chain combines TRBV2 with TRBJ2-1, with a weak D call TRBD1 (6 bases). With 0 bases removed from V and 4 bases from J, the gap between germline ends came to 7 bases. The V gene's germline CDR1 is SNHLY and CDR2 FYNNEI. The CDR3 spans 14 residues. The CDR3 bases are TGTGCCAGCAGTGAAGCGGGGGCTTACAATGAGCAGTTCTTC. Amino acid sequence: CASSEAGAYNEQFF.

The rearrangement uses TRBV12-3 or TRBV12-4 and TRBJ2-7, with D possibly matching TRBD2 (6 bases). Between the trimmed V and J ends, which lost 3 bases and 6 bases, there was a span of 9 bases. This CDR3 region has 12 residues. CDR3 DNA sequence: TGTGCCAGCAGTTTGGCCGGGGGCGAGCAGTACTTC. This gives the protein CASSLAGGEQYF.

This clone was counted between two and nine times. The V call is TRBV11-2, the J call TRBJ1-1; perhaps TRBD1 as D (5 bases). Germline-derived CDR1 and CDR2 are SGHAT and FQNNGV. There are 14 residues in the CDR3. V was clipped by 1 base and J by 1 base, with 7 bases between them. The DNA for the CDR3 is TGTGCCAGCAGCTTAGTGCAGGGGAACACTGAAGCTTTCTTT. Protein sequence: CASSLVQGNTEAFF.